Listed below are T cell receptor beta chains from one sample, sequenced in a study of early T cells in non-severe SARS-CoV-2 infection. In TCRdb, the 5' RACE reads were re-called with MiXCR into one record per CDR3 protein. The sample holds roughly 56,000 distinct CDR3 sequences, less than 10% seen once. Sequencing was done on a sample of whole blood. All receptors come from an adult who was a healthcare worker with PCR-confirmed SARS-CoV-2 infection or an uninfected control (not recorded which). Each CDR3 is given with its conserved first and last residue. Each record gives: J gene, V gene, CDR3 protein.

j_gene: TRBJ1-6; v_gene: TRBV6-6; CDR3aa: CASRQTGIYNSPLPF
j_gene: TRBJ1-4; v_gene: TRBV25-1; CDR3aa: CASSEYGFSEKLFF
j_gene: TRBJ2-5; v_gene: TRBV7-3; CDR3aa: CASSLSGGYETQYF
j_gene: TRBJ2-3; v_gene: TRBV27; CDR3aa: CASGLVRTDTQYF
j_gene: TRBJ1-5; v_gene: TRBV7-3; CDR3aa: CASSLPMVRNGVRYSNQPQHF
j_gene: TRBJ2-5; v_gene: TRBV6-1; CDR3aa: CASSEKSSGGFHQETQYF
j_gene: TRBJ2-3; v_gene: TRBV7-3; CDR3aa: CASSYGSTDTQYF
j_gene: TRBJ1-5; v_gene: TRBV27; CDR3aa: CASSFVGGDQPQHF
j_gene: TRBJ2-3; v_gene: TRBV7-2; CDR3aa: CASSSQGSTDTQYF
j_gene: TRBJ1-1; v_gene: TRBV5-1; CDR3aa: CASSLEPGRKVEAFF
j_gene: TRBJ2-3; v_gene: TRBV27; CDR3aa: CASGPPGRTDTQYF
j_gene: TRBJ2-3; v_gene: TRBV7-2; CDR3aa: CASSLAQGTDTQYF
j_gene: TRBJ1-4; v_gene: TRBV6-2/TRBV6-3; CDR3aa: CAAGDRGREKLFF
j_gene: TRBJ1-1; v_gene: TRBV5-5; CDR3aa: CASSLARQEMNTEAFF
j_gene: TRBJ2-5; v_gene: TRBV6-5; CDR3aa: CASSYFGGEETQYF
j_gene: TRBJ1-3; v_gene: TRBV21-1; CDR3aa: CASSPTRSSGNTIYF
j_gene: TRBJ2-3; v_gene: TRBV7-9; CDR3aa: CASSLGVSETSGDTQYF
j_gene: TRBJ2-5; v_gene: TRBV28; CDR3aa: CASSNYPGTGFF
j_gene: TRBJ1-1; v_gene: TRBV12-3/TRBV12-4; CDR3aa: CASNLGGADTEAFF
j_gene: TRBJ1-6; v_gene: TRBV7-2; CDR3aa: CASSLSPLNSPLHF
j_gene: TRBJ2-3; v_gene: TRBV6-6; CDR3aa: CASSYLPQGGEDTQYF
j_gene: TRBJ2-1; v_gene: TRBV6-2/TRBV6-3; CDR3aa: CASSSTGVSYNEQFF
j_gene: TRBJ2-4; v_gene: TRBV4-2; CDR3aa: CASIGGVGDIQYF
j_gene: TRBJ1-5; v_gene: TRBV7-2; CDR3aa: CASSQIANQPQHF
j_gene: TRBJ2-1; v_gene: TRBV6-6; CDR3aa: CASSPIGAYNEQFF
j_gene: TRBJ1-2; v_gene: TRBV5-4; CDR3aa: CASSRDRYGYTF
j_gene: TRBJ1-2; v_gene: TRBV3-1; CDR3aa: CASSPEGVYGYTF
j_gene: TRBJ1-1; v_gene: TRBV11-2; CDR3aa: CASSFSPGQSTEAFF
j_gene: TRBJ1-1; v_gene: TRBV30; CDR3aa: CAWTVNTEAFF
j_gene: TRBJ2-3; v_gene: TRBV7-2; CDR3aa: CASSLGPSGVNTQYF
j_gene: TRBJ2-5; v_gene: TRBV6-2/TRBV6-3; CDR3aa: CASSPIWGRKNQETQYF
j_gene: TRBJ1-2; v_gene: TRBV7-9; CDR3aa: CASSPGLNYGYTF
j_gene: TRBJ1-6; v_gene: TRBV12-3/TRBV12-4; CDR3aa: CASSLAKDSPLHF
j_gene: TRBJ1-2; v_gene: TRBV29-1; CDR3aa: CSAQTGIYYGYTF
j_gene: TRBJ2-3; v_gene: TRBV9; CDR3aa: CASSVGDAPTNTQYF
j_gene: TRBJ1-5; v_gene: TRBV19; CDR3aa: CASSISVGGEPQHF
j_gene: TRBJ2-5; v_gene: TRBV9; CDR3aa: CASSPMTGVGETQYF
j_gene: TRBJ2-6; v_gene: TRBV12-3/TRBV12-4; CDR3aa: CASSSGAYGANVLTF
j_gene: TRBJ2-5; v_gene: TRBV7-2; CDR3aa: CASSLRLSRGGQETQYF
j_gene: TRBJ1-2; v_gene: TRBV10-2; CDR3aa: CASSEVTGGYGYTF
j_gene: TRBJ2-5; v_gene: TRBV7-2; CDR3aa: CASSQPWQETQYF
j_gene: TRBJ2-1; v_gene: TRBV20-1; CDR3aa: CSARDLSGLGNNEQFF
j_gene: TRBJ1-5; v_gene: TRBV27; CDR3aa: CASSLRGVNQPQHF
j_gene: TRBJ2-5; v_gene: TRBV12-3/TRBV12-4; CDR3aa: CASSLVRPLQETQYF
j_gene: TRBJ2-3; v_gene: TRBV7-6; CDR3aa: CASSLLGADTDTQYF
j_gene: TRBJ1-2; v_gene: TRBV29-1; CDR3aa: CSVRAPGHTYGYTF
j_gene: TRBJ1-1; v_gene: TRBV20-1; CDR3aa: CSARPRWLVNTEAFF
j_gene: TRBJ2-1; v_gene: TRBV2; CDR3aa: CASSPGFHNEQFF
j_gene: TRBJ1-1; v_gene: TRBV18; CDR3aa: CASCRGQGTEAFF
j_gene: TRBJ1-3; v_gene: TRBV28; CDR3aa: CASNPVPWKGNTIYF
j_gene: TRBJ1-1; v_gene: TRBV24-1; CDR3aa: CATSDTGVNTEAFF
j_gene: TRBJ1-1; v_gene: TRBV10-1; CDR3aa: CASSEMSVTEAFF
j_gene: TRBJ2-2; v_gene: TRBV3-1; CDR3aa: CASSPNRGPTGELFF
j_gene: TRBJ2-1; v_gene: TRBV12-3/TRBV12-4; CDR3aa: CASSLGEGGNEQFF